This passage covers 22 T cell receptor beta chains from one sample sequenced in a study of T-cell reconstitution after alpha-beta-depleted transplantation in children. Preparation of the TCRbeta library involved a method that used unique molecular identifiers. Each CDR3 protein is one row after TCRdb ran MiXCR on the PCR reads. The profile shows about 460,000 distinct CDR3 sequences, 12% of them singletons. The starting material was PBMCs from the stem cell graft donor, obtained from the stem cell graft. These TCRs come from a human donor who donated a stem cell graft to a child with combined immunodeficiency.

This clonotype has at least ten counts. The gene calls are TRBV7-9 and TRBJ1-1, with 8 bases that match TRBD1. Germline V gene sequence: CDR1 SEHNR, CDR2 FQNEAQ (reference sequence). The J segment lost 4 bases and the V segment lost 8 bases, leaving 6 bases of the junction unmatched. The length of the CDR3 is 13 residues. The CDR3 DNA follows: TGTGCCAGCTTCCGGACAGGGCTCACTGAAGCTTTCTTT. Protein sequence: CASFRTGLTEAFF.

The rearrangement joins TRBV9 to TRBJ2-1, with 8 bases fitting TRBD2. V shed 0 bases, J shed 2 bases, and the junction held 4 bases outside the gene matches. The CDR3 contains 16 residues. Germline values: CDR1 SGDLS, CDR2 YYNGEE. For the CDR3, the DNA is TGTGCCAGCAGCGTAGACGATAGCGGGACCTACAATGAGCAGTTCTTC. As protein: CASSVDDSGTYNEQFF. The entire variable domain, with the rest obtained from reference TRBV9 and TRBJ2-1, is as follows: DSGVTQTPKHLITATGQRVTLRCSPRSGDLSVYWYQQSLDQGLQFLIQYYNGEERAKGNILERFSAQQFPDLHSELNLSSLELGDSALYFCASSVDDSGTYNEQFFGPGTRLTVL.

In its sample, this clonotype was seen many times. The chain couples TRBV7-2 to TRBJ2-7, with 9 nucleotides matching TRBD1. Trimming removed 5 bases from V and 2 bases from J; junction bases left unmatched: 10. The CDR3 covers 16 residues. Germline-derived CDR1 and CDR2 are SGHTA and FQGNSA. This CDR3 is CASSLAPGQGTYEQYF. Written as DNA, the CDR3 is TGTGCCAGCAGCCTCGCCCCGGGACAGGGTACCTACGAGCAGTACTTC. The whole variable domain, filled in from reference TRBV7-2 and TRBJ2-7, reads GAGVSQSPSNKVTEKGKDVELRCDPISGHTALYWYRQSLGQGLEFLIYFQGNSAPDKSGLPSDRFSAERTGGSVSTLTIQRTQQEDSAVYLCASSLAPGQGTYEQYFGPGTRLTVT.

This clonotype occurred many times. This rearrangement joins TRBV27 to TRBJ2-5; the match to TRBD1 covers 9 bases. This CDR3 has 17 amino acids. Trimming removed 2 bases from V and 5 bases from J; junction bases left unmatched: 12. CDR1 is MNHEY, CDR2 SMNVEV, per germline (reference sequence). The CDR3 loop reads CASSLTFRDRDKETQYF. The CDR3 coding sequence is TGTGCCAGCAGTTTAACGTTCCGGGACAGGGACAAGGAGACCCAGTACTTC.

The rearrangement links TRBV20-1 to TRBJ2-5, with a tentative D call TRBD2 (6 bases). V lost 1 base and J 5 bases, leaving 17 bases between the germline ends. The length of the CDR3 is 15 residues. Germline V lookup: CDR1 DFQATT, CDR2 SNEGSKA (reference sequence). The CDR3 DNA sequence: TGCAGTGCTAGAGGACGCCGCGAAGGGAGGGAGACCCAGTACTTC. It specifies CSARGRREGRETQYF.

This clonotype was counted ten times or more. The genes are TRBV25-1 and TRBJ2-5; TRBD1 aligns across 7 bases. J was trimmed by 1 base and V by 6 bases; bases with no gene match: 11. In germline, CDR1 is MGHDK, CDR2 SYGVNS. The CDR3 spans 16 residues. The CDR3 DNA follows: TGTGCCAGCAGGTACACGGTGTGGACAGGCCAAGAGACCCAGTACTTC. This gives the protein CASRYTVWTGQETQYF.

This sequence joins TRBV6-5 and TRBJ2-7; 11 bases fit TRBD2. CDR3 length: 17 residues. V lost 0 bases to trimming and J lost 2 bases; unmatched junction nucleotides: 6. CDR1 and CDR2 (germline): MNHEY, SVGAGI. The CDR3 sequence: CASSYSGLAGGAYEQYF. As DNA, the CDR3 is TGTGCCAGCAGTTACTCGGGGCTAGCGGGAGGAGCCTACGAGCAGTACTTC.

The genes are TRBV20-1 and TRBJ2-3; 12 bases are a match to TRBD2. Germline V gene sequence: CDR1 DFQATT, CDR2 SNEGSKA (reference sequence). With 5 bases clipped from V and 6 bases from J, the junction kept 12 bases outside the gene matches. The CDR3 covers 16 residues. The CDR3 region has the DNA TGCAGTGCTGAAGGCCCTAGCGGGAGGGTTGAGGATACGCAGTATTTT. Its translation is CSAEGPSGRVEDTQYF.

This clonotype was found a few times. The V gene is TRBV4-3, the J gene TRBJ2-5, with 8 bases matching TRBD2. The length of the CDR3 is 15 residues. Trimming removed 4 bases from V and 2 bases from J; junction bases left unmatched: 6. In germline, CDR1 is LGHNA, CDR2 YSLEER. As DNA, the CDR3 is TGCGCCAGCAGCCGAGGGTCGGGGGGGCAAGAGACCCAGTACTTC. It specifies CASSRGSGGQETQYF.

This clonotype was seen ten or more times. The chain is built from TRBV27 and TRBJ2-3, with a weak D call TRBD2 (6 bases). The CDR3 has 14 amino acids. Germline assignment: CDR1 MNHEY and CDR2 SMNVEV (reference sequence). Trimming took 6 bases from V and 4 from J, leaving 14 bases between them. The CDR3, as DNA: TGTGCCAGCAGGTTGACTAGGGTCTCAGATACGCAGTATTTT. The encoded protein is CASRLTRVSDTQYF.

Notes on this clonotype: The junction differs from germline at one of its ends, possibly a read error. V usage is TRBV7-7 and J usage is TRBJ2-1; tentative D call: TRBD2 (5 bases). There are 16 residues in the CDR3. Germline V lookup: CDR1 SSHAT, CDR2 FNYEAQ (reference sequence). The CDR3 DNA reads as TGTGCTAGCAGCTTAGATCCGGGAACCTCCTACAATGAGCAGTTCTTC. Protein: CASSLDPGTSYNEQFF.

The chain joins TRBV7-9 to TRBJ1-6; D remains ambiguous. This CDR3 region has 14 residues. V was clipped by 3 bases and J by 5 bases, with 8 bases between them. Germline values: CDR1 SEHNR, CDR2 FQNEAQ (reference sequence). The CDR3, as DNA: TGTGCCAGCAGCTTGGAGGCAGATAATTCACCCCTCCACTTT. As protein: CASSLEADNSPLHF.

Concerning this clonotype itself: A far larger clone is one base from this, pointing to a likely read error. The CDR3 reads CANSLTGGGNQPQHF. CDR3 DNA: TGTGCCAACAGTCTGACAGGGGGTGGGAATCAGCCCCAGCATTTT. The V call is TRBV12-3 or TRBV12-4, the J call TRBJ1-5, with 9 nucleotides matching TRBD1. The CDR3 runs to 15 residues.

The chain links TRBV7-9 to TRBJ2-7; D gene unclear. Germline CDR1 reads SEHNR; CDR2 reads FQNEAQ (reference sequence). The CDR3 extends over 12 amino acids. V gave up 4 bases and J gave up 9 bases, with 13 bases separating them. The CDR3 region is CASSSQGTGQYF. The CDR3 DNA reads as TGTGCCAGCAGCTCCCAAGGCACCGGGCAGTACTTC.

This clonotype was seen at least ten times. J is TRBJ1-6 and V is TRBV4-3, with a possible D match to TRBD1 (6 bases). CDR3 size: 14 residues. The ends were cut back, 1 base at V and 9 bases at J, with 10 bases in the middle. Germline CDR1 is LGHNA and CDR2 is YSLEER. The CDR3 DNA sequence: TGCGCCAGCAGCCAAGTCGACAGGAGTTCACCCCTCCACTTT. Translated: CASSQVDRSSPLHF.

This chain connects TRBV7-9 to TRBJ2-5; 7 bases line up with TRBD1. The CDR3 consists of 15 residues. The germline gives CDR1 SEHNR, CDR2 FQNEAQ (reference sequence). V gave up 3 bases and J gave up 5 bases; unmatched junction bases: 9. CDR3 bases: TGTGCCAGCAGCTTTGCCACAGGGGAGTTGGAGACCCAGTACTTC. Translated, it gives CASSFATGELETQYF.

V and J are TRBV2 and TRBJ2-1, with 8 positions matching TRBD2. This CDR3 is built from 15 residues. Losses at the gene ends were 6 bases for V and 6 bases for J; bases not matched to a gene: 10. Germline V gene data show CDR1 as SNHLY and CDR2 as FYNNEI. The DNA of the CDR3 is TGTGCCAGCAGCGACGGGACTAGAACGCGCAATGAGCAGTTCTTC. This gives the protein CASSDGTRTRNEQFF.

This sequence joins TRBV12-3 or TRBV12-4 and TRBJ2-5; a weak D match, TRBD2 (6 bases). This CDR3 contains 12 residues. V shed 3 bases and J shed 9 bases, with 11 bases lying between them. The CDR3 loop reads CASSFRWEAQYF. The CDR3 nucleotides are TGTGCCAGCAGTTTTCGGTGGGAGGCCCAGTACTTC.

The chain recombines TRBV29-1 with TRBJ2-7; no definite D call. Germline CDR1 and CDR2: SQVTM and ANQGSEA. CDR3 length: 12 amino acids. Trimming stripped 3 bases from V and 3 bases from J, with 9 bases between. Written as DNA, the CDR3 is TGCAGCGTTGACCCTCAGTACTACGAGCAGTACTTC. This sequence encodes CSVDPQYYEQYF.

This clonotype was observed a few times. The chain carries TRBV5-1 and TRBJ2-7; 8 bases line up with TRBD2. This CDR3 is built from 16 residues. Trimming cost V 2 bases and J 3 bases; bases outside gene matches: 10. Germline loops: CDR1 SGHRS, CDR2 YFSETQ. CDR3 loop: CASSFALVAGNYEQYF. The CDR3, as DNA: TGCGCCAGCAGCTTTGCTTTGGTAGCGGGGAACTACGAGCAGTACTTC.

The chain has TRBV20-1 and TRBJ1-1; D gene uncertain. Looked up from germline, CDR1 is DFQATT and CDR2 is SNEGSKA (reference sequence). V was clipped by 1 base and J by 6 bases, with 15 bases between them. The CDR3 sequence is 14 residues long. The CDR3 DNA is TGCAGTGCTAGAGTACACCTGGAACTTTCTGAAGCTTTCTTT. It specifies CSARVHLELSEAFF.

This clonotype was picked up a small number of times. The genes are TRBV15 and TRBJ2-1, with 7 bases fitting TRBD1. CDR1 is LNHNV, CDR2 YYDKDF, per germline (reference sequence). After removal of 4 bases from V and 4 bases from J, the junction contained 7 bases not matched to a gene. This CDR3 has 15 residues. The CDR3 region is CATSTGDRPYNEQFF. CDR3 DNA: TGTGCCACCAGCACTGGGGACAGACCTTACAATGAGCAGTTCTTC.